Shown below are 4 T cell receptor beta chains from a single sample sequenced in a study of identical twins. From the 5' RACE reads, TCRdb called clonotypes with MiXCR, one entry per CDR3 protein. The table shows a few hundred thousand distinct CDR3 sequences, with less than 20% occurring only once. The sequencing sample was made of naive T cells sorted from blood. The receptor source for this set is a middle-aged man in good health.

This clonotype was seen many times. The rearrangement joins TRBV6-6 to TRBJ1-1; no definite D call. Germline V CDR1 and CDR2: MNHNY, SVGAGI (reference sequence). The CDR3 sequence is 13 residues long. Trimming shortened V by 6 bases and J by 4 bases, and 12 bases separated the two germline ends. DNA for the CDR3: TGTGCCAGCAGCCCGGATCGTAGCACTGAAGCTTTCTTT. Translating gives CASSPDRSTEAFF.

This clonotype has at least ten counts. The chain combines TRBV5-1 with TRBJ1-1, with D unclear. Germline loops: CDR1 SGHRS, CDR2 YFSETQ. The CDR3 runs to 14 residues. V lost 0 bases and J lost 0, with 6 bases in between. The CDR3 coding sequence is TGCGCCAGCAGCTTGGCAGCCATGAACACTGAAGCTTTCTTT. Amino acids: CASSLAAMNTEAFF.

The V and J genes are TRBV20-1 and TRBJ2-5, with unresolved D. The V gene's germline CDR1 is DFQATT and CDR2 SNEGSKA (reference sequence). V lost 8 bases, J lost 4 bases, and 11 bases lay in between. CDR3 length equals 11 residues. The CDR3 protein is CSLTKVETQYF. In nucleotides, the CDR3 is TGCAGTCTAACGAAAGTAGAGACCCAGTACTTC.

This clonotype was counted a few times. J is TRBJ2-7 and V is TRBV7-2; D ambiguous. Germline CDR1 and CDR2: SGHTA and FQGNSA. This CDR3 comprises 14 residues. Trimming took 1 base from V and 0 from J, leaving 7 bases between them. The CDR3 region is CASSLDPHSYEQYF. Here the CDR3 DNA reads TGTGCCAGCAGCTTAGATCCACACTCCTACGAGCAGTACTTC.